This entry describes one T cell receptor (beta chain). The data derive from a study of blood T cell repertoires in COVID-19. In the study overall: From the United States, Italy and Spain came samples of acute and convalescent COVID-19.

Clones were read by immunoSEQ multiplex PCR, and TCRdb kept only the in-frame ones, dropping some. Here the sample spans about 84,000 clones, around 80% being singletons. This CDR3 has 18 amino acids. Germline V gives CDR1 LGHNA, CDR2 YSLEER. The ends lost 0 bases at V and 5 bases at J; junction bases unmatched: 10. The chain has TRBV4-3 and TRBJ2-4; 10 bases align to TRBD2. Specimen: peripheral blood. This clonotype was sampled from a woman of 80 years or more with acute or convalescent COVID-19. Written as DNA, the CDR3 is TGCGCCAGCAGCCAAGATTTTCTAGCGGGAGCCCTCCAAAACATTCAGTACTTC. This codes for CASSQDFLAGALQNIQYF.